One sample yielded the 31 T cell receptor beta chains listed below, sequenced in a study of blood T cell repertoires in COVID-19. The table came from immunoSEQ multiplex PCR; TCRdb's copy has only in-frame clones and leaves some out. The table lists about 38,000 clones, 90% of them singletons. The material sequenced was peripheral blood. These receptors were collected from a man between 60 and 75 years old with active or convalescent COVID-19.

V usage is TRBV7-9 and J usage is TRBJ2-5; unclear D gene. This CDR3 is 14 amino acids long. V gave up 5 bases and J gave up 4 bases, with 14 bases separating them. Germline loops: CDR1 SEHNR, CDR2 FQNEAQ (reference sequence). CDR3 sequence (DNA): TGTGCCAGCAGCCCTCCACAGATTACAGAGACCCAGTACTTC. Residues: CASSPPQITETQYF.

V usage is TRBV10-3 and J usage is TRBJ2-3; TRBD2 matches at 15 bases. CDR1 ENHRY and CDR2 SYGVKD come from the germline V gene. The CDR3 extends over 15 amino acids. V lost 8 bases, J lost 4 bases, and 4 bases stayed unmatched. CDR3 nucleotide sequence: TGTGCCATCGGAAGGACTAGCGGGAGGGCAGATACGCAGTATTTT. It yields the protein CAIGRTSGRADTQYF.

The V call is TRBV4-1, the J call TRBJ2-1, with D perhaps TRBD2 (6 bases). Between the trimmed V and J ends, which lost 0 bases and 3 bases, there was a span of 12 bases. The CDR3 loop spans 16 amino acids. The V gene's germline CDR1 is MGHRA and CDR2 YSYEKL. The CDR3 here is CASSQDYRRDYNEQFF. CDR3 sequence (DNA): TGCGCCAGCAGCCAAGATTACCGGCGGGACTACAATGAGCAGTTCTTC.

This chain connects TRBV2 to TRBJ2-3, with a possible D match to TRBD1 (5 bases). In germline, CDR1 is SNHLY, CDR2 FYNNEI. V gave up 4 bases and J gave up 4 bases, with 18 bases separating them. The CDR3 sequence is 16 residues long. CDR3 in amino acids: CASSGQGLGASDTQYF. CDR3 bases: TGTGCCAGCAGTGGTCAGGGCCTAGGGGCATCAGATACGCAGTATTTT. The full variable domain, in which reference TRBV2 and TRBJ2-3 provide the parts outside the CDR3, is EPEVTQTPSHQVTQMGQEVILRCVPISNHLYFYWYRQILGQKVEFLVSFYNNEISEKSEIFDDQFSVERPDGSNFTLKIRSTKLEDSAMYFCASSGQGLGASDTQYFGPGTRLTVL.

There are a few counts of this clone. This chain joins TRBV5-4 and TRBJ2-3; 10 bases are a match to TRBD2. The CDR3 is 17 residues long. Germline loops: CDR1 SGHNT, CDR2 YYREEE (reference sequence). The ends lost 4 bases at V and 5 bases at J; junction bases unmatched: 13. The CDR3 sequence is CASSPGVGTSDRDTQYF. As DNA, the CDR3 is TGTGCCAGCAGCCCCGGGGTCGGGACTAGCGACCGAGATACGCAGTATTTT.

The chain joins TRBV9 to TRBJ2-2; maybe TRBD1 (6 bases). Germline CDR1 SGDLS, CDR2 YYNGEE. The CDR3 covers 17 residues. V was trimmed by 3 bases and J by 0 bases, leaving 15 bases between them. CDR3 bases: TGTGCCAGCAGCGCTAATTACAGGGCTTCGAACACCGGGGAGCTGTTTTTT. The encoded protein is CASSANYRASNTGELFF.

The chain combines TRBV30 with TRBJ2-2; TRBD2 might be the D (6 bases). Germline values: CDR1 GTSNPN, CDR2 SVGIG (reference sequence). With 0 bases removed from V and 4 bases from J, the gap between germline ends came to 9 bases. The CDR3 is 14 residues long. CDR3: CAWSVWGVTGELFF. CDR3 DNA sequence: TGTGCCTGGAGTGTATGGGGGGTCACCGGGGAGCTGTTTTTT.

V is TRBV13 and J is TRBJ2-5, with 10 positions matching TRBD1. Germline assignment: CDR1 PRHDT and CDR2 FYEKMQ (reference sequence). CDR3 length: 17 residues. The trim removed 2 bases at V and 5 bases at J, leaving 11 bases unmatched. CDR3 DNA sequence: TGTGCCAGCAGCTTAACGGGACAGGGGCAAAGCTGGGAGACCCAGTACTTC. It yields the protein CASSLTGQGQSWETQYF.

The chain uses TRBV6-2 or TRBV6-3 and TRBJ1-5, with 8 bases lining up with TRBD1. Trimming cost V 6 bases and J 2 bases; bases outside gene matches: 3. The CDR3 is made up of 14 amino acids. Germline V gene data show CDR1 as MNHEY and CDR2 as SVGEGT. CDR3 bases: TGTGCCAGCAGCGACAGGGGTGGCAATCAGCCCCAGCATTTT. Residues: CASSDRGGNQPQHF.

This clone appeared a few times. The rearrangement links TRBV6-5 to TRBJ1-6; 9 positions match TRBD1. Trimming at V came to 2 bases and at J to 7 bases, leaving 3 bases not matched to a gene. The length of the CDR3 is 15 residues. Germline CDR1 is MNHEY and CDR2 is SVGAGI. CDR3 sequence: CASSYLDRGNSPLHF. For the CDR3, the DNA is TGTGCCAGCAGTTACCTAGACAGGGGGAATTCACCCCTCCACTTT.

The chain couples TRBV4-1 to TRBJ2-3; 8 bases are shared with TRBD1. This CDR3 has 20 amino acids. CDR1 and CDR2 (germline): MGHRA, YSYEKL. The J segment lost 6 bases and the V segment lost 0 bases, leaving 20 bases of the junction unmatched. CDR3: CASSQDQVSGGYKREDTQYF. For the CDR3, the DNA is TGCGCCAGCAGCCAAGATCAGGTATCAGGGGGCTACAAACGGGAGGATACGCAGTATTTT.

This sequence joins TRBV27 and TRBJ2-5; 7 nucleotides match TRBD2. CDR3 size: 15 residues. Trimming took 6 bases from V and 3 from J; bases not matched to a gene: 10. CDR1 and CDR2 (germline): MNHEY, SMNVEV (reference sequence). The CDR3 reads CASRTRLGGEETQYF. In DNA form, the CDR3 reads TGTGCCAGCAGAACCAGACTGGGAGGGGAAGAGACCCAGTACTTC.

CDR3 in DNA: TGTGCCAGCAGCCAAAGGCAGGAGAACACTGAAGCTTTCTTT. This sequence encodes CASSQRQENTEAFF. This chain links TRBV3-1 (or the pseudogene TRBV3-2) with TRBJ1-1; no reliable D call. V lost 2 bases and J 1 base, leaving 8 bases between the germline ends. CDR3 length: 14 amino acids. Per germline, CDR1 LGHDT and CDR2 YNNKEL (reference sequence).

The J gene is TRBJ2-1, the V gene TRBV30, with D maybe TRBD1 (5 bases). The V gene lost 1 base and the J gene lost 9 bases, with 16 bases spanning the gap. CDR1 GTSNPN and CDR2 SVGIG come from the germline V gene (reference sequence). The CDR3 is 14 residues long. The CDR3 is CAWSGSGRPSEQFF. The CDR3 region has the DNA TGTGCCTGGAGTGGCTCAGGGCGCCCCTCTGAGCAGTTCTTC. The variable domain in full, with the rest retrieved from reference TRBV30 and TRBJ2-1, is SQTIHQWPATLVQPVGSPLSLECTVEGTSNPNLYWYRQAAGRGLQLLFYSVGIGQISSEVPQNLSASRPQDRQFILSSKKLLLSDSGFYLCAWSGSGRPSEQFFGPGTRLTVL.

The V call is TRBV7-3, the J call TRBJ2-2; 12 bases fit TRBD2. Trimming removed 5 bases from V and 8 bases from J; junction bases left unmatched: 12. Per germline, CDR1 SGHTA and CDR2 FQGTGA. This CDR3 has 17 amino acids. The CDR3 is CASSPALRLAGEGELFF. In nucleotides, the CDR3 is TGTGCCAGCAGCCCCGCTCTCCGACTAGCGGGAGAAGGGGAGCTGTTTTTT.

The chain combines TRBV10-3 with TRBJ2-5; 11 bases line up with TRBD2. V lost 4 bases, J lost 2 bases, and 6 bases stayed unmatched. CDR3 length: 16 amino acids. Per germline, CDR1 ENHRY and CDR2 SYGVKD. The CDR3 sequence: CAISGVAGGEQETQYF. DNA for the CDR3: TGTGCCATCAGTGGTGTAGCGGGAGGGGAGCAAGAGACCCAGTACTTC.

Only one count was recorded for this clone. CDR3 amino acids: CASSIDRNRMNTEAFF. The CDR3 DNA reads TGTGCCAGTAGTATAGATCGAAACAGAATGAACACTGAAGCTTTCTTT. The rearrangement links TRBV19 to TRBJ1-1; D unclear. CDR3 size: 16 residues. With 0 bases removed from V and 0 bases from J, the gap between germline ends came to 11 bases. The V gene's germline CDR1 is LNHDA and CDR2 SQIVND (reference sequence).

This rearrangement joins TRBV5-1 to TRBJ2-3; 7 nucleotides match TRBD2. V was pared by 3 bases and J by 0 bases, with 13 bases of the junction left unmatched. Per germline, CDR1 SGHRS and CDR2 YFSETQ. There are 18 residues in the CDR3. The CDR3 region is CASSSEVGAGPSTDTQYF. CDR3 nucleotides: TGCGCCAGCAGCTCGGAGGTAGGAGCGGGACCTAGCACAGATACGCAGTATTTT. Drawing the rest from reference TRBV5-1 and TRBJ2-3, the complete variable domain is KAGVTQTPRYLIKTRGQQVTLSCSPISGHRSVSWYQQTPGQGLQFLFEYFSETQRNKGNFPGRFSGRQFSNSRSEMNVSTLELGDSALYLCASSSEVGAGPSTDTQYFGPGTRLTVL.

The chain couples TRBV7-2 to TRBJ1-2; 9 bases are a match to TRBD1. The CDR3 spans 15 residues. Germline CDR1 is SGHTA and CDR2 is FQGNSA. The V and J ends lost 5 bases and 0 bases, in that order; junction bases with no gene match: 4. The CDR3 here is CASSARQGANYGYTF. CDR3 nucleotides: TGTGCCAGCAGCGCAAGACAGGGGGCTAACTATGGCTACACCTTC.

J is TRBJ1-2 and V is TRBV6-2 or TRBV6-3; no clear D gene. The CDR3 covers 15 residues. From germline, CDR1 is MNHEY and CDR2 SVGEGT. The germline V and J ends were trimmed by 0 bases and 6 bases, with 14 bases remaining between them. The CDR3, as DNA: TGTGCCAGCAGTTACTCGACTATGATTACCGATGGCTACACCTTC. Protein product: CASSYSTMITDGYTF.

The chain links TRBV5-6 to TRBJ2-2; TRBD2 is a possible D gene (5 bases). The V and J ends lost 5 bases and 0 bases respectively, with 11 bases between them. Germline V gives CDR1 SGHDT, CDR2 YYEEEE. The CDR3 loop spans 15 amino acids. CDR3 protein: CASSPGGSNTGELFF. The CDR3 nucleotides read TGTGCCAGCAGTCCAGGAGGTTCGAACACCGGGGAGCTGTTTTTT.

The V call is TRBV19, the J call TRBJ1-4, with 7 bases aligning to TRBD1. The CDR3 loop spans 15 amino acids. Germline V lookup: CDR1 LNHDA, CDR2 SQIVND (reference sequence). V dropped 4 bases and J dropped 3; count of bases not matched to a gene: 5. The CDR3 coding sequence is TGTGCCAGTAGTAAAAGGGACAGACCTAATGAAAAACTGTTTTTT. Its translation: CASSKRDRPNEKLFF.

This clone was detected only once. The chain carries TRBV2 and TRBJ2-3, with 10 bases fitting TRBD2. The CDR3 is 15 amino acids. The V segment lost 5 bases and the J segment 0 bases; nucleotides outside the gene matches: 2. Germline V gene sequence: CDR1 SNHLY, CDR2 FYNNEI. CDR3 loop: CASSRSGGSTDTQYF. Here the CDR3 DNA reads TGTGCCAGCAGTCGTAGCGGGGGGAGCACAGATACGCAGTATTTT.

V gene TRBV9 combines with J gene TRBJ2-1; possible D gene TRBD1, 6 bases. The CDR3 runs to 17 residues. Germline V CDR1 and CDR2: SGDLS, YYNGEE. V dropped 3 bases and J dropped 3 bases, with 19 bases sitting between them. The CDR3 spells CASSAIQGSPHYNEQFF. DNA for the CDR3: TGTGCCAGCAGCGCAATCCAGGGGAGCCCTCACTACAATGAGCAGTTCTTC.

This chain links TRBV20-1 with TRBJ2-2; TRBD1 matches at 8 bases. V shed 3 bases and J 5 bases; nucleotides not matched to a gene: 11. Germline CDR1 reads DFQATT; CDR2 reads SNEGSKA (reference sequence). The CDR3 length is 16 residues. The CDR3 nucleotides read TGCAGTGCTAGTGGGGCCAGGGGGCTAAGGACCGGGGAGCTGTTTTTT. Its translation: CSASGARGLRTGELFF.

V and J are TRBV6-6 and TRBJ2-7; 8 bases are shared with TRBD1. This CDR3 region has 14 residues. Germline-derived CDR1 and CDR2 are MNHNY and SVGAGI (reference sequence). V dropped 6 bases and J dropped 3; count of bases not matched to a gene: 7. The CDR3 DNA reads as TGTGCCAGCAGCCAACAGGGGGTATACTACGAGCAGTACTTC. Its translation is CASSQQGVYYEQYF.

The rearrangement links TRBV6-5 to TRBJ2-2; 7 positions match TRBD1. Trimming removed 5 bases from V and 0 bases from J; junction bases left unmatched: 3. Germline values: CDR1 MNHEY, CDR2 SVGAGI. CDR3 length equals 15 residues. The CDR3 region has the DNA TGTGCCAGCAGTCCCGACAGGGCGAACACCGGGGAGCTGTTTTTT. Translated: CASSPDRANTGELFF.

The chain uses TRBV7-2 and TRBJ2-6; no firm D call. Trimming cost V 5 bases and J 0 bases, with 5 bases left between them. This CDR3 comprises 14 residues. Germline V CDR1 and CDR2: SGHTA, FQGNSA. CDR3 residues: CASSVGSGANVLTF. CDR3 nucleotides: TGTGCCAGCAGCGTCGGCTCTGGGGCCAACGTCCTGACTTTC.

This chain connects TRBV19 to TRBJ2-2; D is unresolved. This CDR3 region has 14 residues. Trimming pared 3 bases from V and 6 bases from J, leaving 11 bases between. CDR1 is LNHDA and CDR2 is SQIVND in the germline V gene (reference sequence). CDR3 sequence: CASSMRHPSGELFF. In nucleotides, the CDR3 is TGTGCCAGTAGTATGAGGCACCCTTCCGGGGAGCTGTTTTTT.

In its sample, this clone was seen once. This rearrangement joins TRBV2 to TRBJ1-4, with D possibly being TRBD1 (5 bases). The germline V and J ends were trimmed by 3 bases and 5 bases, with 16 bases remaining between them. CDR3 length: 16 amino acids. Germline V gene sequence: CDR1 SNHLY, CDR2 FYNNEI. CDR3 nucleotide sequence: TGTGCCAGCAGTGATACCCTACAGGCCTTGAATGAAAAACTGTTTTTT. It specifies CASSDTLQALNEKLFF.

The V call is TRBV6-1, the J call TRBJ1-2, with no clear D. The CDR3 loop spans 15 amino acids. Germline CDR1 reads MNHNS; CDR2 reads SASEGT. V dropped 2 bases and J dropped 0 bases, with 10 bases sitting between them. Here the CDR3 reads CASSELVVANYGYTF. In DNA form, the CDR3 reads TGTGCCAGCAGTGAATTGGTAGTAGCTAACTATGGCTACACCTTC.